These 18 T cell receptor beta chains share one sample of origin, sequenced in a study of blood T cells in healthy people across ages. PCR was performed a second time for roughly 6 to 12 cycles using a sample-barcoded 5' primer and a J-beta primer mix. TCRdb processed the 5' RACE reads anew with MiXCR; each CDR3 protein has one entry. The profile covers 1.5 million to 2 million distinct CDR3 sequences, with about 30% appearing a single time and roughly 8% taken by the ten largest. Material: blood. The receptors were gathered from a woman aged 25 to 45 in good health.

The count of this clonotype is one. The chain is built from TRBV9 and TRBJ2-3, with a possible D match to TRBD2 (7 bases). The CDR3 runs 18 residues. Trimming pared 4 bases from V and 3 bases from J, leaving 24 bases between. The germline V gene encodes CDR1 SGDLS and CDR2 YYNGEE. The CDR3 loop is CASSLSDGGGRETDTQYF. The CDR3 bases are TGTGCCAGCAGCCTATCGGATGGGGGGGGCCGGGAGACAGATACGCAGTATTTT.

Turning to this clonotype: This may stem from a read error, because a much larger clone lies one nucleotide away. The chain has TRBV12-3 or TRBV12-4 and TRBJ2-1; D gene uncertain. Between the trimmed V and J ends, which lost 5 bases and 7 bases, there was a span of 12 bases. The CDR3 contains 13 residues. Here the CDR3 DNA reads TGTGCCAGCAGTCATCTCACTGCGAATGAGCAGTTCTTC. Its protein is CASSHLTANEQFF.

The J gene is TRBJ1-1, the V gene TRBV12-3 or TRBV12-4; 7 bases align to TRBD1. J was trimmed by 11 bases and V by 6 bases; bases with no gene match: 6. There are 11 residues in the CDR3. CDR3 DNA: TGTGCCAGCAGCGGGACAGCCCGGGCTTTCTTT. It is translated as CASSGTARAFF.

This clonotype appeared a few times. The genes are TRBV6-5 and TRBJ1-1; 9 bases are a match to TRBD1. With 8 bases clipped from V and 10 bases from J, the junction kept 8 bases outside the gene matches. The germline gives CDR1 MNHEY, CDR2 SVGAGI. The CDR3 sequence is 12 residues long. CDR3 coding DNA: TGTGCCAGCTGGAGGACAGGGGTAGGAGCTTTCTTT. Translated, it gives CASWRTGVGAFF.

The sample holds a few counts of this clonotype. The J gene is TRBJ1-6, the V gene TRBV3-1; no clear D gene. V was trimmed by 3 bases and J by 7 bases, leaving 4 bases between them. The CDR3 loop spans 12 amino acids. Germline V gives CDR1 LGHDT, CDR2 YNNKEL (reference sequence). The CDR3 is CASSHLNSPLHF. The CDR3 DNA follows: TGTGCCAGCAGCCACCTGAATTCACCCCTCCACTTT.

This chain links TRBV7-2 with TRBJ1-2; D is unresolved. Germline V gene sequence: CDR1 SGHTA, CDR2 FQGNSA. CDR3 length equals 14 residues. Trimming removed 4 bases from V and 5 bases from J, with 14 bases in between. Here the CDR3 DNA reads TGTGCCAGCAGCTCACAGACGACGGGTTATGGCTACACCTTC. Its translation is CASSSQTTGYGYTF.

V usage is TRBV5-1 and J usage is TRBJ1-5, with a possible D match to TRBD1 (6 bases). V lost 0 bases to trimming and J lost 5 bases, with 12 bases between them. From germline, CDR1 is SGHRS and CDR2 YFSETQ. The CDR3 has 15 amino acids. DNA of the CDR3: TGCGCCAGCAGCTTGGAGGGGGACAATTATCAGCCCCAGCATTTT. This codes for CASSLEGDNYQPQHF.

The chain employs TRBV6-6 and TRBJ1-4; D possibly corresponds to TRBD1 (5 bases). Trimming cost V 2 bases and J 6 bases, with 10 bases left between them. The germline gives CDR1 MNHNY, CDR2 SVGAGI (reference sequence). The CDR3 has 14 residues. The CDR3 DNA reads TGTGCCAGCAGTTACGGGGCAACCTATGAAAAACTGTTTTTT. Amino acids: CASSYGATYEKLFF.

This clonotype was recorded a few times. J is TRBJ2-7 and V is TRBV20-1; D is possibly TRBD1 (5 bases). This CDR3 has 13 amino acids. CDR1 is DFQATT, CDR2 SNEGSKA, per germline (reference sequence). V lost 3 bases, J lost 2 bases, and 11 bases lay in between. The CDR3 sequence: CSASRSRAYEQYF. As DNA, the CDR3 is TGCAGTGCTAGCCGATCCAGGGCCTACGAGCAGTACTTC.

This clonotype was observed a few times. The chain couples TRBV2 to TRBJ1-1; 8 positions match TRBD1. Germline V gene data show CDR1 as SNHLY and CDR2 as FYNNEI. V trimming: 5 bases; J trimming: 3 bases; junction bases outside the gene matches: 8. The CDR3 has 15 amino acids. This chain's CDR3 is CASSLEGQGDTEAFF. Written as DNA, the CDR3 is TGTGCCAGCAGTTTGGAAGGACAGGGAGACACTGAAGCTTTCTTT.

V usage is TRBV7-2 and J usage is TRBJ2-1; TRBD2 aligns across 8 bases. V was pared by 1 base and J by 2 bases, with 10 bases of the junction left unmatched. This CDR3 spans 18 amino acids. Germline CDR1 is SGHTA and CDR2 is FQGNSA. CDR3 DNA: TGTGCCAGCAGCTTAGGTTCTGGCGGGAGGTCCACCTACAATGAGCAGTTCTTC. Translating gives CASSLGSGGRSTYNEQFF.

The V call is TRBV20-1, the J call TRBJ2-5; 7 bases map to TRBD2. CDR3 length equals 15 residues. The junction had 11 bases not matched to a gene; V was cut back by 0 bases and J by 7 bases. Germline V lookup: CDR1 DFQATT, CDR2 SNEGSKA (reference sequence). The CDR3 DNA reads as TGCAGTGCTAGAGATCGCGAGTCTAGCGGCGGGACCCAGTACTTC. Translated, it gives CSARDRESSGGTQYF.

For this clonotype: Since a much larger clone is just one base distant, this may be a read error. The rearrangement joins TRBV11-2 to TRBJ2-1; maybe TRBD1 (8 bases). Matching the DNA end better, TRBJ2-7 makes the J call doubtful. The CDR3 runs 17 residues. Germline CDR1 SGHAT, CDR2 FQNNGV. CDR3 DNA sequence: TGTGCCAGCAGCTTGACTTACAGGGGGGGGTCCTACAATGAGCAGTACTTC. Translating gives CASSLTYRGGSYNEQYF.

This chain joins TRBV5-1 and TRBJ2-3; 7 nucleotides match TRBD2. Per germline, CDR1 SGHRS and CDR2 YFSETQ. The CDR3 spans 19 residues. J was trimmed by 1 base and V by 0 bases; bases with no gene match: 14. The CDR3 loop is CASSLVSSAGVVGTDTQYF. The CDR3 DNA follows: TGCGCCAGCAGCTTGGTTTCCTCGGCGGGAGTTGTCGGCACAGATACGCAGTATTTT.

The gene calls are TRBV20-1 and TRBJ2-1; TRBD2 agrees at 12 bases. Per the germline V gene, CDR1 is DFQATT and CDR2 is SNEGSKA (reference sequence). Germline trimming cut 6 bases from V and 0 bases from J; bases unmatched to any gene: 3. The CDR3 has 15 amino acids. The CDR3 region is CSAGLAGYSYNEQFF. DNA for the CDR3: TGCAGTGCAGGACTAGCGGGGTACTCCTACAATGAGCAGTTCTTC.

This clonotype occurred once. This sequence joins TRBV30 and TRBJ2-2; D may match TRBD1 or TRBD2 (5 bases each). V was shortened by 2 bases and J by 7 bases, with 8 bases between the two germline ends. Germline CDR1 and CDR2: GTSNPN and SVGIG (reference sequence). The CDR3 loop spans 12 amino acids. In DNA form, the CDR3 reads TGTGCCTGGAGTTTGGGGGTCGGGGAGCTGTTTTTT. Its protein product is CAWSLGVGELFF.

In its sample, this clonotype was seen a few times. V and J are TRBV7-2 and TRBJ2-7, with 7 bases identical to TRBD1. V lost 5 bases and J lost 0; bases outside the gene matches: 4. Germline lookup yields CDR1 SGHTA and CDR2 FQGNSA. The CDR3 is 14 amino acids. The CDR3 is CASSQGDASYEQYF. The CDR3 DNA sequence: TGTGCCAGCAGCCAGGGGGATGCCTCCTACGAGCAGTACTTC.

The chain recombines TRBV4-3 with TRBJ1-1; D is unclear. Between the trimmed V and J ends, which lost 3 bases and 0 bases, there was a span of 14 bases. The CDR3 spans 16 residues. Germline V CDR1 and CDR2: LGHNA, YSLEER. The CDR3 region is CASSQDGNNLNTEAFF. For the CDR3, the DNA is TGCGCCAGCAGCCAGGACGGGAATAACCTGAACACTGAAGCTTTCTTT.